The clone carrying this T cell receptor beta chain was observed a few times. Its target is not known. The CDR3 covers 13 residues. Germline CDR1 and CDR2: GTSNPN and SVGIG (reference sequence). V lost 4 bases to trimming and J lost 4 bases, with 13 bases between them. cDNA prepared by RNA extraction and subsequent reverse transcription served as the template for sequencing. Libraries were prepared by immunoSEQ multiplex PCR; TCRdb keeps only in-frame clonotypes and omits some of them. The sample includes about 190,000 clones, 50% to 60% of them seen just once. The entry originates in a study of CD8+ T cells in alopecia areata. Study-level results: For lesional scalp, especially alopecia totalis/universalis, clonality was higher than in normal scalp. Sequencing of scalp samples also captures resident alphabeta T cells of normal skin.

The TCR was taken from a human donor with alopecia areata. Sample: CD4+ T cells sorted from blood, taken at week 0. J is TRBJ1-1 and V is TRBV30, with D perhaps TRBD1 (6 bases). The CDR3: CAWNRDPGTEAFF. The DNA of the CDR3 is TGTGCCTGGAACAGGGACCCCGGCACTGAAGCTTTCTTT. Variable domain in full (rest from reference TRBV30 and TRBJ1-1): SQTIHQWPATLVQPVGSPLSLECTVEGTSNPNLYWYRQAAGRGLQLLFYSVGIGQISSEVPQNLSASRPQDRQFILSSKKLLLSDSGFYLCAWNRDPGTEAFFGQGTRLTVV.